The clone carrying this TCR beta chain was seen just once. The sample belongs to a study of shared clonotypes between healthy human individuals. As for the study in general: Researchers drew samples from two women and a few men aged 18 to 49.

Positively selected for CCR7, the CD45RO-negative cells used as naive CD8 cells excluded terminally differentiated effector memory CD45RA+ cells. CDR3 length: 17 amino acids. V was cut by 0 bases and J by 0 bases, with 15 bases left in between. Germline V lookup: CDR1 LNHNV, CDR2 YYDKDF (reference sequence). TCRdb's table, derived via immunoSEQ multiplex PCR, lists solely in-frame clones and lacks some. Of 560,000 or so clones listed, approximately 96% were seen once; the top ten hold roughly 0.1%. The receptor comes from a woman in her twenties or thirties in good health. The material sequenced was naive CD8+ T cells sorted from blood. The rearrangement joins TRBV15 to TRBJ2-7; D unclear. In nucleotides, the CDR3 is TGTGCCACCAGCAGAGATGGTTGGGGAACCCTCTCCTACGAGCAGTACTTC. Residues: CATSRDGWGTLSYEQYF. The full variable domain, its missing parts supplied by reference TRBV15 and TRBJ2-7, is DAMVIQNPRYQVTQFGKPVTLSCSQTLNHNVMYWYQQKSSQAPKLLFHYYDKDFNNEADTPDNFQSRRPNTSFCFLDIRSPGLGDTAMYLCATSRDGWGTLSYEQYFGPGTRLTVT.